This T cell receptor (beta chain) was sequenced during a study of shared clonotypes between healthy human individuals. About the research overall: The study drew on a couple of women and three men aged 18 to 49 as donors.

Once extracted for a subset, genomic DNA was divided evenly among several immunoSEQ plates. Assay: immunoSEQ multiplex PCR; the TCRdb copy retains only in-frame clones and omits some. The sample lists some 500,000 clones; roughly three quarters were seen once. This CDR3 region has 18 residues. The V gene's germline CDR1 is SGHNT and CDR2 YYREEE (reference sequence). V was clipped by 5 bases and J by 0 bases, with 21 bases between them. The chain recombines TRBV5-4 with TRBJ1-3, with a tentative D call TRBD1 (6 bases). The TCR comes from a woman between 40 and 50 years old in good health. Some clones in this sample may be carry-over from other donors' samples. The sequencing input was PBMCs. As DNA, the CDR3 is TGTGCCAGCAGTTACGACAGGCGGGTTGGGAGCTCTGGAAACACCATATATTTT. Its protein is CASSYDRRVGSSGNTIYF.